The rows below give T cell receptor beta chains drawn from one sample of a study of OX40 agonist ivuxolimab in advanced cancers. Repertoires were generated with immunoSEQ multiplex PCR, while TCRdb's copy carries only in-frame clones and drops some. In the table there are 65,000 to 90,000 clones, 90% to 95% of which are singletons. The sequences come from CD4+ or CD8+ T cells sorted from blood, collected in a trial of the OX40 agonist ivuxolimab. Receptors were obtained from an adult with an advanced solid tumor such as melanoma, head and neck, liver or kidney cancer. The CDR3 runs from the conserved cysteine through the conserved F or W. The D gene is left open where the match is weak. For some rows the clone size is stated as once, few or many, or as a class when expanded; others skip it.

D,V,size,J,CDR3,DNA
TRBD2,TRBV5-1,.,TRBJ2-3,CASSLGLAETQYF,TGCGCCAGCAGCCTTGGACTAGCGGAGACGCAGTATTTT
.,TRBV5-5,.,TRBJ2-7,CASSFQGPYEQYF,TGTGCCAGCAGTTTCCAGGGCCCCTACGAGCAGTACTTC
.,TRBV7-9,.,TRBJ2-5,CASRSQGYSETQYF,TGTGCCAGCAGATCGCAGGGGTACTCAGAGACCCAGTACTTC
.,TRBV28,.,TRBJ1-2,CASSFLGAHTF,TGTGCCAGCAGTTTTCTGGGGGCGCACACCTTC
TRBD1,TRBV2,few,TRBJ1-1,CASSGQGMNTEAFF,TGTGCCAGCAGTGGACAGGGGATGAACACTGAAGCTTTCTTT
TRBD1,TRBV6-5,.,TRBJ2-7,CASFEGQFGGEQYF,TGTGCCAGCTTTGAGGGACAGTTCGGAGGCGAGCAGTACTTC
.,TRBV5-1,.,TRBJ2-7,CASSPEGRSYEQYF,TGCGCCAGCAGCCCCGAGGGGCGTTCCTACGAGCAGTACTTC
.,TRBV5-4,.,TRBJ2-2,CASSLGGDTGELFF,TGTGCCAGCAGCTTGGGGGGAGACACTGGGGAGCTGTTTTTT
.,TRBV28,.,TRBJ1-2,CASGSYRYTF,TGTGCCAGCGGGTCCTACAGGTACACCTTC
TRBD1,TRBV28,.,TRBJ1-2,CASSSQGVGYTF,TGTGCCAGCAGTTCCCAGGGGGTCGGCTACACCTTC
TRBD1,TRBV11-3,.,TRBJ2-3,CASSSEQGVTDTQYF,TGTGCCAGCAGCTCCGAGCAGGGGGTCACAGATACGCAGTATTTT
TRBD1,TRBV28,few,TRBJ1-1,CASRRTGGPEAFF,TGTGCCAGCAGACGGACAGGGGGGCCTGAAGCTTTCTTT
.,TRBV2,.,TRBJ1-1,CASSDRAVTRKINTEAFF,TGTGCCAGCAGTGACCGGGCCGTCACCAGGAAAATTAATACTGAAGCTTTCTTT
TRBD1,TRBV7-2,.,TRBJ1-4,CASSLRSTGPNEKLFF,TGTGCCAGCAGCTTAAGATCGACAGGGCCTAATGAAAAACTGTTTTTT
.,TRBV30,.,TRBJ2-7,CAWSDLGYEQYF,TGTGCCTGGAGTGATTTAGGTTACGAGCAGTACTTC
TRBD1,TRBV19,.,TRBJ1-5,CASSKGGQGFPNQPQHF,TGTGCCAGTAGTAAGGGGGGACAGGGGTTCCCTAATCAGCCCCAGCATTTT
TRBD2,TRBV18,once,TRBJ2-3,CASSPLRASGHTDTQYF,TGTGCCAGCTCACCATTGCGGGCTAGCGGCCACACAGATACGCAGTATTTT